A selection of T cell receptor beta chains follows, all from one sample in a study of CD8 T cells in Susac syndrome. TCRdb independently ran MiXCR on the immunoSEQ multiplex PCR reads; one entry per CDR3 protein. The table includes under 200,000 distinct CDR3 sequences, roughly 95% detected once. The sample comprised CD8+ T cells from PBMCs. The receptors originated from a human donor with multiple sclerosis. CDR3s include the opening cysteine and the closing phenylalanine or tryptophan. Fields, in order: J gene, V gene, clone size, D gene, CDR3 DNA, CDR3 protein. The D gene is left open where the match is weak. Only some rows state a clone size, as once, few, many or a class for expanded clones.

j_gene: TRBJ2-5
v_gene: TRBV12-3/TRBV12-4
abundance: .
d_gene: .
CDR3nt: TGTGCCAGCAGTTTTCTGGGTACAGAGACCCAGTACTTC
CDR3aa: CASSFLGTETQYF

j_gene: TRBJ2-2
v_gene: TRBV9
abundance: .
d_gene: TRBD2
CDR3nt: TGTGCCAGCAGCGCTAGCGGGAGGAACGCCGGGGAGCTGTTTTTT
CDR3aa: CASSASGRNAGELFF

j_gene: TRBJ2-3
v_gene: TRBV3-1
abundance: .
d_gene: TRBD2
CDR3nt: TGTGCCAGCAGCCACCCCTTGGGGACTAGCGGGCGAGAAGGCACAGATACGCAGTATTTT
CDR3aa: CASSHPLGTSGREGTDTQYF

j_gene: TRBJ1-5
v_gene: TRBV19
abundance: .
d_gene: TRBD1
CDR3nt: TGTGCCAGTAGTATTAATGCGGGACAGGTTTATCAGCCCCAGCATTTT
CDR3aa: CASSINAGQVYQPQHF

j_gene: TRBJ1-2
v_gene: TRBV20-1
abundance: .
d_gene: TRBD1
CDR3nt: TGCAGTGCTAGAGAGGGCAGGGGGCTGTATGGCTACACCTTC
CDR3aa: CSAREGRGLYGYTF

j_gene: TRBJ2-1
v_gene: TRBV9
abundance: .
d_gene: TRBD2
CDR3nt: TGTGCCAGCAGCGAACTGGCGGGAGGGCCCAATGAGCAGTTCTTC
CDR3aa: CASSELAGGPNEQFF

j_gene: TRBJ2-1
v_gene: TRBV12-3/TRBV12-4
abundance: .
d_gene: .
CDR3nt: TGTGCCAGCAGGCATCAGGGTTCCTACAATGAGCAGTTCTTC
CDR3aa: CASRHQGSYNEQFF

j_gene: TRBJ2-7
v_gene: TRBV20-1
abundance: once
d_gene: TRBD2
CDR3nt: TGCAGTGCTTTCGGACTAGCGGGAGAAAGGTACGAGCAGTACTTC
CDR3aa: CSAFGLAGERYEQYF

j_gene: TRBJ1-4
v_gene: TRBV13
abundance: .
d_gene: .
CDR3nt: TGTGCCAGCAGCCCGGCCTCGAATGAAAAACTGTTTTTT
CDR3aa: CASSPASNEKLFF

j_gene: TRBJ2-7
v_gene: TRBV13
abundance: .
d_gene: .
CDR3nt: TGTGCCAGCAGCTTGGGCCGCGGCGGCTACGAGCAGTACTTC
CDR3aa: CASSLGRGGYEQYF

j_gene: TRBJ2-1
v_gene: TRBV13
abundance: .
d_gene: .
CDR3nt: TGTGCCAGCAGCTCCCTATTATACAATGAGCAGTTCTTC
CDR3aa: CASSSLLYNEQFF

j_gene: TRBJ2-2
v_gene: TRBV9
abundance: .
d_gene: .
CDR3nt: TGTGCCAGCAGCGTATCCGGGGAGCTGTTTTTT
CDR3aa: CASSVSGELFF

j_gene: TRBJ2-1
v_gene: TRBV2
abundance: .
d_gene: TRBD1
CDR3nt: TGTGCCACCAAGGACAGGGTTGATGAGCAGTTCTTC
CDR3aa: CATKDRVDEQFF

j_gene: TRBJ1-1
v_gene: TRBV20-1
abundance: .
d_gene: .
CDR3nt: TGCAGTGCCAACCCACCGGGGGGCACTTTCTTT
CDR3aa: CSANPPGGTFF

j_gene: TRBJ2-5
v_gene: TRBV27
abundance: .
d_gene: TRBD2
CDR3nt: TGTGCCAGCAGGACTAGCGGGAGGGAGGAGACCCAGTACTTC
CDR3aa: CASRTSGREETQYF